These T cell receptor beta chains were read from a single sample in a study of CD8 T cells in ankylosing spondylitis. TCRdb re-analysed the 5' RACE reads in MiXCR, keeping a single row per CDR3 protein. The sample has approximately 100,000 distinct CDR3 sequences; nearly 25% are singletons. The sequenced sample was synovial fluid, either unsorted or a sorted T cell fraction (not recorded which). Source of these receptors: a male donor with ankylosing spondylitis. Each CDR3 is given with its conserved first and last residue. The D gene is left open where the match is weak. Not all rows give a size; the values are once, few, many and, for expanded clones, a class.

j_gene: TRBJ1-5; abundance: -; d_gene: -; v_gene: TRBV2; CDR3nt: TGTGCCAGCAGTGAAGTGGGCAGGGAGGGGCAGCCCCAGCATTTT; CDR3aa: CASSEVGREGQPQHF
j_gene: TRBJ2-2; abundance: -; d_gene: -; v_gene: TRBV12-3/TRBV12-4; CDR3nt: TGTGCCAGCGGGAAGGCAGGGGGGGCCGGGGAGCTGTTTTTT; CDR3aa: CASGKAGGAGELFF
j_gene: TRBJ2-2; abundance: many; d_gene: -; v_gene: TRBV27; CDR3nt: TGTGCCAGCAGTTCGGGACGCACAGGGGAGCTGTTTTTT; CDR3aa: CASSSGRTGELFF
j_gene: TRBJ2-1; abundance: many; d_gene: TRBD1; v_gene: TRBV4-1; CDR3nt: TGCGCCAGCAGCCAAGGATGGGGACAGACTGACAATGAGCAGTTCTTC; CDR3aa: CASSQGWGQTDNEQFF
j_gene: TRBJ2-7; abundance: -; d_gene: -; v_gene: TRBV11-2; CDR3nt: TGTGCCAGCAGCATTCAGGACCCCTACGAGCAGTACTTC; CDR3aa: CASSIQDPYEQYF
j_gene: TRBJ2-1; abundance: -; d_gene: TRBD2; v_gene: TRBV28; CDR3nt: TGTGCCAGCAAAGGAAGCGGGAGGGCCTACAATGAGCAGTTCTTC; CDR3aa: CASKGSGRAYNEQFF
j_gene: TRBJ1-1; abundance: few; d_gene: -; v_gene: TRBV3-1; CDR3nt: TGTGCCAGCAGCCCGCAGGGGTATAACACTGAAGCTTTCTTT; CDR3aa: CASSPQGYNTEAFF
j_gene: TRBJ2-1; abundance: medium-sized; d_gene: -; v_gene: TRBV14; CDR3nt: TGTGCCAGCAGCCAAGGATTTTTTTCGACCAACGCCCACAATGAGCAGTTCTTC; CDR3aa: CASSQGFFSTNAHNEQFF
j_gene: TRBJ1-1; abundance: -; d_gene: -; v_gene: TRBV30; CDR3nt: TGTGCCTCCCAAGGACCCTCCATGAACACTGAAGCTTTCTTT; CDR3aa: CASQGPSMNTEAFF
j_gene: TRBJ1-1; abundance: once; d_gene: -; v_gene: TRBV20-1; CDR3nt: TGCAGTGCTTACGGAGGGTCCACTGAAGCTTTCTTT; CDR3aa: CSAYGGSTEAFF
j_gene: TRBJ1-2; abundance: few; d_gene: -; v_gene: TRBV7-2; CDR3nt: TGTGCCAGCATTTCTCGGGGTACCTATGGCTACACCTTC; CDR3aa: CASISRGTYGYTF
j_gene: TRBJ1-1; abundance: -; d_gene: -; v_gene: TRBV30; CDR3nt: TGTGCCTGGAGGGGAGACTCGAACACTGAAGCTTTCTTT; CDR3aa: CAWRGDSNTEAFF
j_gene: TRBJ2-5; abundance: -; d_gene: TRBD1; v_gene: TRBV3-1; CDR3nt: TGTGCCAGCAGCCAAGGGATGGCAGGGGGCGCGGAGACCCAGTACTTC; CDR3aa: CASSQGMAGGAETQYF
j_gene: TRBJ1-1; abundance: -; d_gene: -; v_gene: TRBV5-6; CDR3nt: TGTGCCAGCAGGAGGTCGCAGGGTTCGACTGAAGCTTTCTTT; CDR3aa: CASRRSQGSTEAFF
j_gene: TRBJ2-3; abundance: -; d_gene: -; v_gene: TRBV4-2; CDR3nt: TGTGCCAGCAGCCAAGATGGGAGCGGCCGGGAGCAGTATTTT; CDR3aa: CASSQDGSGREQYF
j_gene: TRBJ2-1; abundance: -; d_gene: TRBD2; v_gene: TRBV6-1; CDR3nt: TGTGCCAGCAGGGGGCACCTAGCGGGAGGGCCCCGTGAGCAGTTCTTC; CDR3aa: CASRGHLAGGPREQFF
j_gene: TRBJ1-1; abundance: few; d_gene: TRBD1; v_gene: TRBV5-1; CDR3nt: TGCGCCAGCAGCCTACGGACAGGGGGCTTCACTGAAGCTTTCTTT; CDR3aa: CASSLRTGGFTEAFF
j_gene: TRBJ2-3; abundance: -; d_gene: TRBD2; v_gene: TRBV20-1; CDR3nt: TGCAGTGTGCGAGTGGGGGGGAAGGGCACAGATACGCAGTATTTT; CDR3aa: CSVRVGGKGTDTQYF
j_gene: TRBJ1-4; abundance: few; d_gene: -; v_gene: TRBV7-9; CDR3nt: TGTGCCAGCAGCGACCAAGGAGGGGCTAATGAAAAACTGTTTTTT; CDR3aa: CASSDQGGANEKLFF
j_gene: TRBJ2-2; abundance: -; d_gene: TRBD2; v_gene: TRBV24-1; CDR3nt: TGTGCCACCAGTGACCGACTAGCATCTGGGGAGCTGTTTTTT; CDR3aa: CATSDRLASGELFF
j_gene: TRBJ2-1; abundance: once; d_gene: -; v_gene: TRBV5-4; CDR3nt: TGTGCCAGCAGCTTGGGACTTAGCGGTCAGGGATACAATGAGCAGTTCTTC; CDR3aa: CASSLGLSGQGYNEQFF